The sequence of this T cell receptor (beta chain) was determined in a study of CD8 T cells in ankylosing spondylitis. Study conclusions and caveats: Reportedly, significant enrichment of disease-linked clones occurred in matched ankylosing spondylitis synovial fluid. Clones linked to the disease showed a CD8+ phenotype. They occurred at relatively low frequencies in peripheral blood. One TCR beta motif, made up of 7 or 8 highly homologous variants, appeared characteristic of ankylosing spondylitis blood.

A word on this clonotype: Its antigen is unknown.

V gave up 5 bases and J gave up 5 bases, with 15 bases separating them. CDR3 length: 13 amino acids. Germline CDR1 SQVTM, CDR2 ANQGSEA. In TCRdb, the 5' RACE reads were re-called with MiXCR into one record per CDR3 protein. Altogether roughly 220,000 distinct CDR3 sequences are present, about 17% being singletons, with the ten largest covering under 55%. This rearrangement joins TRBV29-1 to TRBJ1-2, with D perhaps matching TRBD1 (6 bases). Input material: blood, either unsorted or a sorted T cell fraction (not recorded which). This clonotype was obtained from a male donor with ankylosing spondylitis. CDR3 DNA: TGCAGCGTTCCGCTCCGGGACACTTATGGCTACACCTTC. Its protein is CSVPLRDTYGYTF.